Listed below are T cell receptor beta chains from one sample, sequenced in a study of spatial heterogeneity in lung cancer. TCRdb ran MiXCR on the 5' RACE reads and lists one entry per CDR3 protein. The data contain roughly 32,000 distinct CDR3 sequences, less than 11% of them singletons. Specimen: PBMCs, collected at follow-up. These receptor sequences come from a female donor with early-stage non-small cell lung cancer. Each CDR3 is given with its conserved first and last residue. The D gene is left open where the match is weak. The listing skips clone size in some rows; elsewhere it reads once, few, many or a size class.

clone size	J gene	CDR3 length	D gene	V gene	CDR3 protein	CDR3 DNA
many	TRBJ1-1	14	NA	TRBV7-2	CASRAKQGTTEAFF	TGTGCCAGCAGGGCTAAACAGGGAACGACTGAAGCTTTCTTT
few	TRBJ2-3	14	TRBD2	TRBV20-1	CSALSGGGTDTQYF	TGCAGTGCTCTTAGCGGGGGGGGCACAGATACGCAGTATTTT
few	TRBJ2-7	16	TRBD2	TRBV29-1	CSVVPEPPSGGRQQYF	TGCAGCGTTGTCCCTGAGCCTCCTAGCGGGGGTCGCCAGCAGTACTTC
NA	TRBJ1-2	14	TRBD1	TRBV12-3/TRBV12-4	CASSRQGADYGYTF	TGTGCCAGCAGCAGACAGGGGGCGGACTATGGCTACACCTTC
NA	TRBJ2-7	13	NA	TRBV2	CASSEAGPYEQYF	TGTGCCAGCAGTGAAGCTGGACCGTACGAGCAGTACTTC
NA	TRBJ1-1	16	TRBD1	TRBV20-1	CSAFLAGQGANTEAFF	TGCAGTGCTTTCCTGGCGGGACAGGGGGCGAACACTGAAGCTTTCTTT
once	TRBJ1-2	15	NA	TRBV5-1	CASSLVSDANYGYTF	TGCGCCAGCAGCTTGGTTTCAGATGCTAACTATGGCTACACCTTC
NA	TRBJ1-1	17	NA	TRBV4-3	CASSQDIYSQANTEAFF	TGCGCCAGCAGCCAAGATATATATTCACAGGCGAACACTGAAGCTTTCTTT
NA	TRBJ1-1	15	NA	TRBV29-1	CSVGGVAGSYTEAFF	TGCAGCGTTGGGGGGGTCGCGGGAAGCTACACTGAAGCTTTCTTT
few	TRBJ2-1	16	TRBD2	TRBV28	CASSLPQTSGYNEQFF	TGTGCCAGCAGTTTACCTCAAACTAGCGGCTACAATGAGCAGTTCTTC
NA	TRBJ1-1	11	NA	TRBV29-1	CSVVVDTEAFF	TGCAGCGTTGTAGTGGACACTGAAGCTTTCTTT
many	TRBJ1-5	15	TRBD1	TRBV7-2	CASSAGQGNNQPQHF	TGTGCCAGCAGCGCGGGACAGGGCAACAATCAGCCCCAGCATTTT
NA	TRBJ1-1	14	NA	TRBV7-9	CASSLDSQATEAFF	TGTGCCAGCAGCTTAGATAGCCAGGCAACTGAAGCTTTCTTT
NA	TRBJ2-7	14	NA	TRBV4-2	CASSQESRAYEQYF	TGTGCCAGCAGCCAAGAATCCCGGGCCTACGAGCAGTACTTC
NA	TRBJ1-3	15	TRBD1	TRBV7-8	CASSSDRVSGNTIYF	TGTGCCAGCAGCTCGGACAGGGTCTCTGGAAACACCATATATTTT
few	TRBJ2-4	14	NA	TRBV7-2	CASSFVGTDDIQYF	TGTGCCAGCAGCTTTGTAGGGACGGATGACATTCAGTACTTC